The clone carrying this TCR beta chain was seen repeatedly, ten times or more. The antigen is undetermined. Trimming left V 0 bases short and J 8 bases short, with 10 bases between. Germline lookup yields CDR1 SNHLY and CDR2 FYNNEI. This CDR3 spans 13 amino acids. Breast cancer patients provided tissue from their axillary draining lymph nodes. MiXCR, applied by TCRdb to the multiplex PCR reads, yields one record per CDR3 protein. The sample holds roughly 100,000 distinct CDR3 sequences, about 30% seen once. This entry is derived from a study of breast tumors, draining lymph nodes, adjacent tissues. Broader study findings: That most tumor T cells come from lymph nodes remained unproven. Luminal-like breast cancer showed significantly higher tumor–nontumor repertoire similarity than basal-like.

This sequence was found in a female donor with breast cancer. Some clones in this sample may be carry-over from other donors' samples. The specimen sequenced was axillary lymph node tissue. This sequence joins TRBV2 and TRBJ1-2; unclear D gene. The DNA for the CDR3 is TGTGCCAGCAGTGAAGCGAGGGTTGGCGGCTACACCTTC. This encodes CASSEARVGGYTF.